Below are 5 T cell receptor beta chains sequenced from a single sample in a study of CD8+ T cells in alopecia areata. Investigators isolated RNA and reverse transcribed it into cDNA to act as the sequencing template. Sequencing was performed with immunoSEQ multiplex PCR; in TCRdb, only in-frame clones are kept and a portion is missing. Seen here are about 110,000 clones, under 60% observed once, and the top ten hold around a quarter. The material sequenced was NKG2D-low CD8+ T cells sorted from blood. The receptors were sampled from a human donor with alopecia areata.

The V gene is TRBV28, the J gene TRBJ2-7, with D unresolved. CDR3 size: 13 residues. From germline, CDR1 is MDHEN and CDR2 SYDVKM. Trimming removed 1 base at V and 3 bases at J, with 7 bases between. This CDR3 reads CASSLSLIYEQYF. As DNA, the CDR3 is TGTGCCAGCAGTTTATCCCTGATCTACGAGCAGTACTTC. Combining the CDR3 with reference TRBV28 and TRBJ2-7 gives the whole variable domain DVKVTQSSRYLVKRTGEKVFLECVQDMDHENMFWYRQDPGLGLRLIYFSYDVKMKEKGDIPEGYSVSREKKERFSLILESASTNQTSMYLCASSLSLIYEQYFGPGTRLTVT.

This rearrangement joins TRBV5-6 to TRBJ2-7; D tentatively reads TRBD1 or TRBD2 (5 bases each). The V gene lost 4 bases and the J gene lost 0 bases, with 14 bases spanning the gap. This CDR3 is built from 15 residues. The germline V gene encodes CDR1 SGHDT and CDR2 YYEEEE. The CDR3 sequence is CASSLGVPLSYEQYF. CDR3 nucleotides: TGTGCCAGCAGCCTGGGGGTGCCTCTCTCCTACGAGCAGTACTTC.

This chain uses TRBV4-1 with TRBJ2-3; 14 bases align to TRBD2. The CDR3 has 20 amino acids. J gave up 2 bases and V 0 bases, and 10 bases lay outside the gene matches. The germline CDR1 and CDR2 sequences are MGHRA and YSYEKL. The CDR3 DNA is TGCGCCAGCAGCCAAGACAGGACTAGCGGGAGGTTCGATAACACAGATACGCAGTATTTT. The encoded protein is CASSQDRTSGRFDNTDTQYF.

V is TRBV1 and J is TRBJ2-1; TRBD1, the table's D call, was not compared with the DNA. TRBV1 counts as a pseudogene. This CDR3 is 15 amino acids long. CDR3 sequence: CTSSQGGRPYNEQFF. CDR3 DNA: TGCACCAGCAGCCAAGGGGGGCGACCCTACAATGAGCAGTTCTTC.

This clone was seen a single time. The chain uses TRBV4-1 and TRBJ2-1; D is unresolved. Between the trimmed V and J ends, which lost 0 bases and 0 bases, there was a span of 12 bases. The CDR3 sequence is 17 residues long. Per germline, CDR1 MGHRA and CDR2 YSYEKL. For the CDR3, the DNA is TGCGCCAGCAGCCAAGATGAAGGTCTTAGCTCCTACAATGAGCAGTTCTTC. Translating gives CASSQDEGLSSYNEQFF.